Below, one T cell receptor (beta chain) is given with its context. cDNA came from about 0.5 to 1 ug RNA primed by random hexamers. TCRdb called the immunoSEQ multiplex PCR reads again in MiXCR, with one record for every CDR3 protein. The sample carries 100,000 to 150,000 distinct CDR3 sequences, around 75% recorded once. The V gene's germline CDR1 is SGHVS and CDR2 FNYEAQ. V lost 3 bases, J lost 1 base, and 22 bases lay in between. The CDR3 totals 19 residues. The data belong to a study of CD8 T cells in Susac syndrome. The chain joins TRBV7-6 to TRBJ2-1, with D possibly matching TRBD2 (6 bases). The sample consisted of CD8+ T cells from PBMCs. The TCR comes from a human donor with multiple sclerosis. CDR3 in amino acids: CASSLDWGTGELSYNEQFF. CDR3 coding DNA: TGTGCCAGCAGCTTGGATTGGGGTACGGGGGAATTATCCTACAATGAGCAGTTCTTC.